The rows below give T cell receptor beta chains drawn from one sample of a study of shared T cell receptors in the human thymus. Method: immunoSEQ multiplex PCR; TCRdb's copy keeps in-frame clones and lacks some. This table holds 700,000 or so clones, 70% to 90% found once. The same data also went into a second study, on human thymus T cells.

Sequenced: thymocytes. The source is a girl in the first two years of life with a congenital heart defect. CDR3s include the opening cysteine and the closing phenylalanine or tryptophan. The order of the fields is D gene, clone size, J gene, V gene, CDR3 protein, CDR3 DNA. The D gene is left open where the match is weak. Expanded clones get a size class; other rows say once, few or many, or leave the size out.

d_call: .; clone_size: .; j_call: TRBJ1-2; v_call: TRBV15; cdr3_aa: CATSREGGVWNYGYTF; cdr3_nt: TGTGCCACCAGCAGGGAAGGGGGGGTATGGAACTATGGCTACACCTTC
d_call: TRBD2; clone_size: .; j_call: TRBJ2-7; v_call: TRBV28; cdr3_aa: CASSRKIPGLAGHPYEQYF; cdr3_nt: TGTGCCAGCAGTCGGAAAATTCCCGGACTAGCGGGGCACCCCTACGAGCAGTACTTC
d_call: .; clone_size: .; j_call: TRBJ2-7; v_call: TRBV27; cdr3_aa: CASSLSLQGQVYEQYF; cdr3_nt: TGTGCCAGCAGTTTATCGTTGCAGGGCCAAGTCTACGAGCAGTACTTC
d_call: .; clone_size: .; j_call: TRBJ1-6; v_call: TRBV9; cdr3_aa: CASSVEGQKNSPLHF; cdr3_nt: TGTGCCAGCAGCGTTGAAGGACAGAAAAATTCACCCCTCCACTTT
d_call: .; clone_size: .; j_call: TRBJ2-7; v_call: TRBV6-1; cdr3_aa: CASSEWQGSWSYEQYF; cdr3_nt: TGTGCCAGCAGTGAATGGCAGGGGAGTTGGTCCTACGAGCAGTACTTC
d_call: TRBD1; clone_size: once; j_call: TRBJ1-2; v_call: TRBV27; cdr3_aa: CASSPIGQGAYLGYTF; cdr3_nt: TGTGCCAGCAGTCCCATCGGACAGGGAGCCTACCTTGGCTACACCTTC
d_call: .; clone_size: .; j_call: TRBJ2-5; v_call: TRBV7-4; cdr3_aa: CASSPRRETQYF; cdr3_nt: TGTGCCAGCAGCCCCCGTCGGGAGACCCAGTACTTC
d_call: .; clone_size: .; j_call: TRBJ2-7; v_call: TRBV2; cdr3_aa: CASSEVYMAESSYEQYF; cdr3_nt: TGTGCCAGCAGTGAAGTGTATATGGCAGAATCCTCCTACGAGCAGTACTTC
d_call: .; clone_size: .; j_call: TRBJ1-1; v_call: TRBV4-1; cdr3_aa: CASSPHMNTEAFF; cdr3_nt: TGCGCCAGCAGCCCGCACATGAACACTGAAGCTTTCTTT
d_call: TRBD1; clone_size: .; j_call: TRBJ1-1; v_call: TRBV9; cdr3_aa: CASSVDGGQGEGNTEAFF; cdr3_nt: TGTGCCAGCAGCGTAGACGGGGGACAGGGGGAAGGGAACACTGAAGCTTTCTTT
d_call: TRBD1; clone_size: .; j_call: TRBJ1-1; v_call: TRBV19; cdr3_aa: CASSPNRGNYWAFF; cdr3_nt: TGTGCCAGTAGTCCTAACAGGGGGAACTACTGGGCTTTCTTT
d_call: .; clone_size: .; j_call: TRBJ1-1; v_call: TRBV28; cdr3_aa: CASSLGGLEAFF; cdr3_nt: TGTGCCAGCAGTTTAGGAGGGCTTGAAGCTTTCTTT
d_call: TRBD2; clone_size: .; j_call: TRBJ2-1; v_call: TRBV19; cdr3_aa: CASSSGTSDFDEQFF; cdr3_nt: TGTGCCAGTAGTTCCGGGACTAGCGATTTTGATGAGCAGTTCTTC
d_call: .; clone_size: .; j_call: TRBJ2-1; v_call: TRBV27; cdr3_aa: CASSLFLGDSFSLPREQFF; cdr3_nt: TGTGCCAGCAGTTTATTTTTGGGGGACTCTTTCTCGCTCCCCAGAGAGCAGTTCTTC
d_call: .; clone_size: .; j_call: TRBJ2-2; v_call: TRBV7-6; cdr3_aa: CASSLAKGPYLNTGELFF; cdr3_nt: TGTGCCAGCAGCTTAGCTAAGGGGCCCTACCTGAACACCGGGGAGCTGTTTTTT
d_call: TRBD1; clone_size: .; j_call: TRBJ1-2; v_call: TRBV9; cdr3_aa: CASSVSTGEYLSEGYTF; cdr3_nt: TGTGCCAGCAGCGTATCGACAGGGGAATATCTATCGGAGGGCTACACCTTC
d_call: TRBD2; clone_size: .; j_call: TRBJ2-3; v_call: TRBV5-1; cdr3_aa: CASSSGLAVSSTDTQYF; cdr3_nt: TGCGCCAGCAGCTCTGGACTAGCGGTTTCTAGCACAGATACGCAGTATTTT
d_call: .; clone_size: .; j_call: TRBJ2-3; v_call: TRBV28; cdr3_aa: CASSTQGTSPNTDTQYF; cdr3_nt: TGTGCCAGCAGTACGCAGGGGACGAGCCCTAACACAGATACGCAGTATTTT
d_call: .; clone_size: .; j_call: TRBJ1-6; v_call: TRBV5-5; cdr3_aa: CASSLIRRGRGHSPLHF; cdr3_nt: TGTGCCAGCAGCTTAATCCGTAGGGGCCGAGGCCATTCACCCCTCCACTTT
d_call: TRBD1; clone_size: few; j_call: TRBJ1-2; v_call: TRBV6-6; cdr3_aa: CASSYHTRDRASGYTF; cdr3_nt: TGTGCCAGCAGTTACCATACTCGGGACAGGGCCAGTGGCTACACCTTC
d_call: TRBD1; clone_size: .; j_call: TRBJ2-2; v_call: TRBV19; cdr3_aa: CASSIFQGAGTGELFF; cdr3_nt: TGTGCCAGTAGTATATTTCAGGGGGCGGGCACCGGGGAGCTGTTTTTT
d_call: TRBD1; clone_size: .; j_call: TRBJ1-6; v_call: TRBV5-1; cdr3_aa: CASTLSGTANSPLHF; cdr3_nt: TGCGCCAGCACACTCTCCGGGACAGCGAATTCACCCCTCCACTTT
d_call: TRBD2; clone_size: .; j_call: TRBJ2-5; v_call: TRBV28; cdr3_aa: CASSQTSGDLETQYF; cdr3_nt: TGTGCCAGCAGTCAAACTAGCGGGGATTTGGAGACCCAGTACTTC
d_call: TRBD2; clone_size: .; j_call: TRBJ2-3; v_call: TRBV2; cdr3_aa: CASKVQASGGWSTDTQYF; cdr3_nt: TGTGCCAGCAAGGTCCAGGCTAGCGGGGGGTGGAGCACAGATACGCAGTATTTT
d_call: .; clone_size: .; j_call: TRBJ1-1; v_call: TRBV4-2; cdr3_aa: CASSQGPTSNTEAFF; cdr3_nt: TGTGCCAGCAGCCAAGGCCCAACTTCGAACACTGAAGCTTTCTTT
d_call: TRBD2; clone_size: .; j_call: TRBJ2-3; v_call: TRBV7-3; cdr3_aa: CASSPIGGVSGDTQYF; cdr3_nt: TGTGCCAGCAGCCCGATTGGGGGGGTCTCGGGAGATACGCAGTATTTT
d_call: TRBD1; clone_size: .; j_call: TRBJ1-6; v_call: TRBV29-1; cdr3_aa: CSVVVSSGTGLLLHF; cdr3_nt: TGCAGCGTTGTTGTAAGTAGCGGGACAGGGCTTCTCCTCCACTTT
d_call: .; clone_size: .; j_call: TRBJ2-7; v_call: TRBV5-6; cdr3_aa: CASSSSSGIPYEQYF; cdr3_nt: TGTGCCAGCAGCTCCAGCTCCGGGATTCCCTACGAGCAGTACTTC